What follows are 10 T cell receptor beta chains derived from one specimen sequenced in a study of shared clonotypes between healthy human individuals (dated by TCRdb to about 2020). CD8 naive samples were obtained by positive selection for CCR7 among CD45RO-negative cells, yielding a CD45RA+CCR7+ population from which TemRA cells were excluded. The library was obtained by the immunoSEQ multiplex PCR assay. In TCRdb, the immuneACCESS table is reduced to in-frame sequences with V and J assigned. These tables do not hold every clone; where another copy was compared, an unresolved V gene accounts for under half, and the others remain unexplained. The table for this sample lists roughly 850,000 clones; about 96% of them were counted only once. The top ten constitute about 0.21% of the sample. The sample was naive CD8+ T cells sorted from blood. In the paper's terms, the cell subset or site label means: CD45RA+CCR7+. These TCRs come from a man aged 25-40 years in good health.

This chain uses TRBV4-1 with TRBJ1-1; TRBD1 aligns across 8 bases. The CDR3 length is 12 residues. The J segment lost 4 bases and the V segment lost 6 bases, leaving 1 base of the junction unmatched. Germline V gives CDR1 MGHRA, CDR2 YSYEKL. The CDR3 here is CASRDRATEAFF. The CDR3 bases are TGCGCCAGCAGGGACAGGGCCACTGAAGCTTTCTTT.

This rearrangement joins TRBV7-9 to TRBJ2-2; TRBD1 might be the D (6 bases). Germline V lookup: CDR1 SEHNR, CDR2 FQNEAQ (reference sequence). The V end lost 2 bases, the J end lost 3 bases, and 10 bases lay between the germline ends. The CDR3 is 15 residues long. CDR3 nucleotides: TGTGCCAGCAGCTTATGGGACACGGACACCGGGGAGCTGTTTTTT. Its protein product is CASSLWDTDTGELFF.

The genes are TRBV6-1 and TRBJ2-1; D is perhaps TRBD2 (6 bases). Trimming removed 4 bases at V and 8 bases at J, with 12 bases between. The CDR3 length is 13 residues. From germline, CDR1 is MNHNS and CDR2 SASEGT. CDR3 sequence (DNA): TGTGCCAGCAGTGTCTCTTGGGGGGATGAGCAGTTCTTC. The encoded protein is CASSVSWGDEQFF.

The chain carries TRBV6-6 and TRBJ1-1; D uncertain. The CDR3 is 14 amino acids. Per germline, CDR1 MNHNY and CDR2 SVGAGI (reference sequence). Trimming shortened V by 7 bases and J by 0 bases, and 12 bases separated the two germline ends. CDR3 region: CASTTFTLNTEAFF. CDR3 coding DNA: TGTGCCAGCACCACGTTCACCCTGAACACTGAAGCTTTCTTT.

V and J are TRBV28 and TRBJ2-7, with a weak D call TRBD2 (5 bases). This CDR3 spans 15 amino acids. CDR1 MDHEN and CDR2 SYDVKM come from the germline V gene. The V end was cut by 5 bases, the J end by 0 bases, with 14 bases between. CDR3 in amino acids: CASSHRSVSSYEQYF. The CDR3 bases are TGTGCCAGCAGTCACCGTAGCGTGAGCTCCTACGAGCAGTACTTC.

The chain combines TRBV6-5 with TRBJ2-7, with a possible D match to TRBD1 (6 bases). The CDR3 has 14 residues. Trimming stripped 0 bases from V and 2 bases from J, with 8 bases between. From germline, CDR1 is MNHEY and CDR2 SVGAGI. CDR3 in DNA: TGTGCCAGCAGTTACTCGGACAGCACCTACGAGCAGTACTTC. It codes for CASSYSDSTYEQYF.

The V and J genes are TRBV5-5 and TRBJ2-1; a weak D match, TRBD1 (5 bases). Germline V gives CDR1 SGHKS, CDR2 YYEKEE (reference sequence). V shed 1 base and J shed 8 bases, with 10 bases lying between them. The CDR3 loop spans 13 amino acids. CDR3 sequence reads: CASSLYSQDEQFF. CDR3 bases: TGTGCCAGCAGCTTGTACTCACAGGATGAGCAGTTCTTC.

The chain combines TRBV27 with TRBJ1-5, with D possibly matching TRBD1 (5 bases). This CDR3 comprises 13 residues. V was clipped by 5 bases and J by 5 bases, with 10 bases between them. Germline V gives CDR1 MNHEY, CDR2 SMNVEV (reference sequence). As DNA, the CDR3 is TGTGCCAGCAGTGGGCCAGGGTATCAGCCCCAGCATTTT. Its translation is CASSGPGYQPQHF.

V gene TRBV5-1 combines with J gene TRBJ2-2; TRBD2 agrees at 8 bases. Germline loops: CDR1 SGHRS, CDR2 YFSETQ. With V trimmed by 0 bases and J by 4 bases, 5 bases remained unmatched. This CDR3 spans 16 amino acids. CDR3 nucleotides: TGCGCCAGCAGCTTGGGGGCTAGCGGGTTCACCGGGGAGCTGTTTTTT. It yields the protein CASSLGASGFTGELFF.

This clone came up once. The chain joins TRBV5-4 to TRBJ1-2; D is unresolved. V was trimmed by 5 bases and J by 0 bases, leaving 17 bases between them. The CDR3 consists of 16 residues. Germline V gene sequence: CDR1 SGHNT, CDR2 YYREEE (reference sequence). Written as DNA, the CDR3 is TGTGCCAGCAGTCGACCACCGGGAGAAACTAACTATGGCTACACCTTC. Encoded protein: CASSRPPGETNYGYTF. Supplemented by reference TRBV5-4 and TRBJ1-2, the full variable domain reads ETGVTQSPTHLIKTRGQQVTLRCSSQSGHNTVSWYQQALGQGPQFIFQYYREEENGRGNFPPRFSGLQFPNYSSELNVNALELDDSALYLCASSRPPGETNYGYTFGSGTRLTVV.